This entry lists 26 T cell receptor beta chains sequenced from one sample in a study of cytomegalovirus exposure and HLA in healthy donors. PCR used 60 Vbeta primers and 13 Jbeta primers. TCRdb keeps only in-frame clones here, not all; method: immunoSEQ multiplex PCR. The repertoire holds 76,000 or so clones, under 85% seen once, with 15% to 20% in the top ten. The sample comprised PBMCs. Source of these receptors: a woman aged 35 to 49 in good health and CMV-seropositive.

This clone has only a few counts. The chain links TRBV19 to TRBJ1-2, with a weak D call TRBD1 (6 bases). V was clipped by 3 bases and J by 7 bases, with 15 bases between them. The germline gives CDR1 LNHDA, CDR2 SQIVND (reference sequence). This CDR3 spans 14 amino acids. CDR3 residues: CASSIPQGHRGYTF. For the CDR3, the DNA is TGTGCCAGTAGTATTCCACAGGGCCACCGTGGCTACACCTTC.

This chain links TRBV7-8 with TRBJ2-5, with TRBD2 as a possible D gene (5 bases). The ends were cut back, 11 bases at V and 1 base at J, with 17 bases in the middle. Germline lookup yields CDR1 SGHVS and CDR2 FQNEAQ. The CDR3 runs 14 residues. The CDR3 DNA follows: TGTGCCTCTGCGGGCATATCCGCCCAAGAGACCCAGTACTTC. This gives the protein CASAGISAQETQYF.

The CDR3 loop is CSVGGKGRDGTEAFF. CDR3 nucleotide sequence: TGCAGCGTTGGGGGCAAAGGGAGGGACGGTACTGAAGCTTTCTTT. V usage is TRBV29-1 and J usage is TRBJ1-1, with TRBD1 as a possible D gene (5 bases). The V end was cut by 4 bases, the J end by 5 bases, with 20 bases between. CDR1 is SQVTM, CDR2 ANQGSEA, per germline. The CDR3 sequence is 15 residues long. The whole variable domain, remainder taken from reference TRBV29-1 and TRBJ1-1, is SAVISQKPSRDICQRGTSLTIQCQVDSQVTMMFWYRQQPGQSLTLIATANQGSEATYESGFVIDKFPISRPNLTFSTLTVSNMSPEDSSIYLCSVGGKGRDGTEAFFGQGTRLTVV.

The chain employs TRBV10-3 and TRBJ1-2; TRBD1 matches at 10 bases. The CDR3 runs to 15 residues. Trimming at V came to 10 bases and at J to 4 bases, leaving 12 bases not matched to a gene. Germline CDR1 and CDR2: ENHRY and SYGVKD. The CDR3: CATKSGTGEGYGYTF. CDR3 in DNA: TGTGCCACGAAATCCGGGACAGGGGAGGGCTATGGCTACACCTTC.

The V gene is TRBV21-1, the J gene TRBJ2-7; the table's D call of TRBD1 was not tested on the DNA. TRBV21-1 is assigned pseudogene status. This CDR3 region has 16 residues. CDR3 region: CASSYSHRVPTYEQYF. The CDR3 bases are TGTGCCAGCAGCTATTCTCACAGGGTACCCACCTACGAGCAGTACTTC.

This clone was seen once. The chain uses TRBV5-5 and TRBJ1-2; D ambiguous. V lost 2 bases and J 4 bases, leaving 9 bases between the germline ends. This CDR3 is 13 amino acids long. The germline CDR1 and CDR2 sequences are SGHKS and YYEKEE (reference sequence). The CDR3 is CASSFSQPYGYTF. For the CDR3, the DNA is TGTGCCAGCAGCTTCTCACAGCCCTATGGCTACACCTTC.

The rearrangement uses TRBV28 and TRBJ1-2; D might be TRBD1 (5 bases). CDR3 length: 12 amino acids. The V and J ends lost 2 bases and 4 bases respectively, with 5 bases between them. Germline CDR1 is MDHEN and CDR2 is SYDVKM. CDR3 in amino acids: CASSLQGYGYTF. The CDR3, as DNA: TGTGCCAGCAGTTTACAGGGCTATGGCTACACCTTC.

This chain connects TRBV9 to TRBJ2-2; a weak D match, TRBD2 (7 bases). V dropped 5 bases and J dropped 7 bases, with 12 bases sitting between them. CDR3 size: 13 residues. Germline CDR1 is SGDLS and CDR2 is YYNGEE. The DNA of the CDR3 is TGTGCCAGCAGGGGGGGGGCCGTCGGGGAGCTGTTTTTT. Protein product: CASRGGAVGELFF.

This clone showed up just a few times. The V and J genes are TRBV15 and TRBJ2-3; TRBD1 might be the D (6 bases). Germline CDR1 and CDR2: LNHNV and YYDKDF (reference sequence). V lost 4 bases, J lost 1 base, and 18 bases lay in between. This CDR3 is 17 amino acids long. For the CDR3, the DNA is TGTGCCACCAGCATGGCCCCCCTTTGGACAGGCACAGATACGCAGTATTTT. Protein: CATSMAPLWTGTDTQYF.

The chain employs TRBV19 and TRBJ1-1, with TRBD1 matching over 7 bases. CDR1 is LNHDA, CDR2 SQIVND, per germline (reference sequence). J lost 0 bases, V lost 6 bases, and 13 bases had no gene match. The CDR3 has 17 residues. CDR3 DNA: TGTGCCAGTAGCAGGGGGAAACAGGGGCCATTGAACACTGAAGCTTTCTTT. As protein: CASSRGKQGPLNTEAFF.

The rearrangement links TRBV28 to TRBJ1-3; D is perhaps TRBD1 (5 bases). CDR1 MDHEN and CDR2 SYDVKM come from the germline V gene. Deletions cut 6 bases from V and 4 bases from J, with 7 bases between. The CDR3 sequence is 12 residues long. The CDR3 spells CASRYRGNTIYF. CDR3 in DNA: TGTGCCAGCAGATACAGGGGAAACACCATATATTTT.

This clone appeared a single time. The CDR3 reads CASSLAQGGFYGYTF. CDR3 nucleotide sequence: TGTGCCAGCAGTTTGGCCCAGGGGGGTTTTTACGGCTACACCTTC. The V call is TRBV27, the J call TRBJ1-2; TRBD1 matches at 7 bases. Germline V gene lookup returns CDR1 MNHEY and CDR2 SMNVEV (reference sequence). The V segment lost 3 bases and the J segment 8 bases; nucleotides outside the gene matches: 12. CDR3 size: 15 residues.

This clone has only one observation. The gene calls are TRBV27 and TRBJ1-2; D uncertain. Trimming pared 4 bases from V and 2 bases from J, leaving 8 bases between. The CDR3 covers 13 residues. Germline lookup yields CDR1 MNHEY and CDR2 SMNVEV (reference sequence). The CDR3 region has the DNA TGTGCCAGCAGTTATATACAGAACTATGGCTACACCTTC. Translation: CASSYIQNYGYTF.

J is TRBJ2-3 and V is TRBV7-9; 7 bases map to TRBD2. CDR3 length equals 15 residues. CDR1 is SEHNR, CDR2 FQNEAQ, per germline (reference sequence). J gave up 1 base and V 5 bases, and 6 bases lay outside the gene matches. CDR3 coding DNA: TGTGCCAGCAGCGATGCGGGAGCGGGCACAGATACGCAGTATTTT. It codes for CASSDAGAGTDTQYF.

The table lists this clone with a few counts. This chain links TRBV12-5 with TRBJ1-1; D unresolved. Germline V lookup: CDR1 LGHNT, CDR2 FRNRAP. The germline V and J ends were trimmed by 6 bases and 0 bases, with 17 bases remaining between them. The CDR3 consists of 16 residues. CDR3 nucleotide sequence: TGTGCTAGTGGCTCCACCATAACTAGGTTGAACACTGAAGCTTTCTTT. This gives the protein CASGSTITRLNTEAFF.

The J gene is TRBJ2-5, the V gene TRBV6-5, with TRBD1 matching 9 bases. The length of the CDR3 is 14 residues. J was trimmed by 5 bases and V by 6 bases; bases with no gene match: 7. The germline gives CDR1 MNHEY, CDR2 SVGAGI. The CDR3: CASSPGTGYETQYF. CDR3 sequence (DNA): TGTGCCAGCAGCCCCGGGACAGGGTACGAGACCCAGTACTTC.

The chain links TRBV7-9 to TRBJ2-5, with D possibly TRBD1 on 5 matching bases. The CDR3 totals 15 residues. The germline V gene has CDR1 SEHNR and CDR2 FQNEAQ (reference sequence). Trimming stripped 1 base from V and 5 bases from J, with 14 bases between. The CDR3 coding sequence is TGTGCCAGCAGCTTAGTTAGGGGCGGTGGGGAGACCCAGTACTTC. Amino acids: CASSLVRGGGETQYF.

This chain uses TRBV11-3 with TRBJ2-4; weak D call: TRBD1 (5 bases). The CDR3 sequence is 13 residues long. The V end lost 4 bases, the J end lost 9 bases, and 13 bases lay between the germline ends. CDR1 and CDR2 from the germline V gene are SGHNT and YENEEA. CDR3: CASSYQTQGIQYF. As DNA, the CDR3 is TGTGCCAGCAGCTACCAAACCCAGGGCATTCAGTACTTC.

CDR3 sequence reads: CASSPPVEKTPFF. The CDR3 nucleotides read TGTGCCAGCAGCCCCCCCGTGGAGAAGACCCCTTTCTTC. The chain combines TRBV7-2 with TRBJ2-1; D remains unclear. The CDR3 covers 13 residues. The ends were cut back, 5 bases at V and 16 bases at J, with 21 bases in the middle. The germline CDR1 and CDR2 sequences are SGHTA and FQGNSA.

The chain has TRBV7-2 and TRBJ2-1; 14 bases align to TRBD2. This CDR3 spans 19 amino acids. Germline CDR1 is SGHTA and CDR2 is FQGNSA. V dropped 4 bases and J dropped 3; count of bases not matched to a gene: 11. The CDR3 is CASSSSGLAGAKVYNEQFF. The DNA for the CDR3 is TGTGCCAGCAGCTCGTCGGGACTAGCGGGGGCTAAGGTCTACAATGAGCAGTTCTTC. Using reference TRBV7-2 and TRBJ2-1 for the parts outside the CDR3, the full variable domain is GAGVSQSPSNKVTEKGKDVELRCDPISGHTALYWYRQSLGQGLEFLIYFQGNSAPDKSGLPSDRFSAERTGGSVSTLTIQRTQQEDSAVYLCASSSSGLAGAKVYNEQFFGPGTRLTVL.

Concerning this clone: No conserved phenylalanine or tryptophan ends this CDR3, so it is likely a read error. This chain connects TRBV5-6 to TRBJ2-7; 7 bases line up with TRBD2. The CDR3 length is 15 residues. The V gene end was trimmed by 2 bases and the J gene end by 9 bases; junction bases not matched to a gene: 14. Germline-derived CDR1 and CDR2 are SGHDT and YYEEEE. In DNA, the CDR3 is TGTGCCAGCAGCTTTCCTCAAAGCGGGAATCAACGGCAGTACCTC. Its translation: CASSFPQSGNQRQYL.

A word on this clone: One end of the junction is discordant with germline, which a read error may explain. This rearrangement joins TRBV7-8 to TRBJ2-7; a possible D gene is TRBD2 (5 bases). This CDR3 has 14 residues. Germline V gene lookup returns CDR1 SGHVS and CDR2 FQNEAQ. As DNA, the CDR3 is TGTGCCAGCAGCTTAGGAGGAGGACCCTTCGAGCTGTACTTC. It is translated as CASSLGGGPFELYF.

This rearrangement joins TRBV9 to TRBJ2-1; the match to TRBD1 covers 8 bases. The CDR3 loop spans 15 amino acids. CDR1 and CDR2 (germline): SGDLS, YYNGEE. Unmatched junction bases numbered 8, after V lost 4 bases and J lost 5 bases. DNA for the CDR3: TGTGCCAGCAGCCCCCGGACAGGGTTAAACAATGAGCAGTTCTTC. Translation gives CASSPRTGLNNEQFF. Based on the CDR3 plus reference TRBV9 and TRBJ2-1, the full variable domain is DSGVTQTPKHLITATGQRVTLRCSPRSGDLSVYWYQQSLDQGLQFLIQYYNGEERAKGNILERFSAQQFPDLHSELNLSSLELGDSALYFCASSPRTGLNNEQFFGPGTRLTVL.

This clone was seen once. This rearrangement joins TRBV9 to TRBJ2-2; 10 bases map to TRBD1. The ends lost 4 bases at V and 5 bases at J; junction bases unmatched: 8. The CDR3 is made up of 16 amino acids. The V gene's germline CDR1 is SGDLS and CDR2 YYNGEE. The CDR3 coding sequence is TGTGCCAGCAGCTTAATGACAGGGGGCATGACCGGGGAGCTGTTTTTT. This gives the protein CASSLMTGGMTGELFF.

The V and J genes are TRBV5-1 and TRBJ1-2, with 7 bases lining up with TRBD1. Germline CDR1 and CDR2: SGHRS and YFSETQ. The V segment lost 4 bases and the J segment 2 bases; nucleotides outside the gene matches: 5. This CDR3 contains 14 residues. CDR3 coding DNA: TGCGCCAGCAGCGGATTGGGACAGAACTATGGCTACACCTTC. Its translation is CASSGLGQNYGYTF.

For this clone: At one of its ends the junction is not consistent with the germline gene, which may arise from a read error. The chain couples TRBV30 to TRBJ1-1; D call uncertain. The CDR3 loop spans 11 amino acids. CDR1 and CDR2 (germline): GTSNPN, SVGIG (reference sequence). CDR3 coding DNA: TGTGCCTGGTTCTTTAACAATGAAGTTTTCTTT. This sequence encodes CAWFFNNEVFF.